Included here is one T cell receptor beta chain sequence, with context. Antigen unknown. The data originate from a study of PD-L1 blockade in urothelial cancer. Overall study context: Most patients, about nine tenths of the roughly 29, were males with bladder-origin cancer. Once treatment had started, blood was analyzed at 3 weeks (second dose) and again at 6 weeks. Broader study findings: Expansion of tumor-associated blood clones at 3 weeks was greater in durable-benefit patients.

The ends were cut back, 2 bases at V and 4 bases at J, with 12 bases in the middle. The CDR3 loop spans 15 amino acids. Germline V lookup: CDR1 KGHSH, CDR2 LQKENI. Synthetic analogs of TCR templates were spiked into every PCR. Clones were sequenced by immunoSEQ multiplex PCR, and TCRdb holds only the in-frame ones, with some missing. The sample consists of about 82,000 clones, around nine tenths of them appearing once. The TCR originated in a man aged 55 to 70 with urothelial cancer. J is TRBJ1-5 and V is TRBV18, with a tentative D call TRBD1 (5 bases). The sample was PBMCs, taken around atezolizumab (anti-PD-L1) treatment. For the CDR3, the DNA is TGTGCCAGCTCACCATTGGGGGGACTTAATCAGCCCCAGCATTTT. Translation: CASSPLGGLNQPQHF. The entire variable domain, with the rest obtained from reference TRBV18 and TRBJ1-5, is as follows: NAGVMQNPRHLVRRRGQEARLRCSPMKGHSHVYWYRQLPEEGLKFMVYLQKENIIDESGMPKERFSAEFPKEGPSILRIQQVVRGDSAAYFCASSPLGGLNQPQHFGDGTRLSIL.